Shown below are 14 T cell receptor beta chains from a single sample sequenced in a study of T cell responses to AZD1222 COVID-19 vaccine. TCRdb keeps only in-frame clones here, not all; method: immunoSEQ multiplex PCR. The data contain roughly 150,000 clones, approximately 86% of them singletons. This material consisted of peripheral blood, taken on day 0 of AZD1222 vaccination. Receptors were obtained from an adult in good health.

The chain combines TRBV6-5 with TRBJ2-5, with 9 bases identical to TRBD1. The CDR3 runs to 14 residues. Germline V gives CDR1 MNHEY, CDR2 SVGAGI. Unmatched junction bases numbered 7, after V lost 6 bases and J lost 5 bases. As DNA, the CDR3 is TGTGCCAGCAGGACCGGGACAGGGTGGGAGACCCAGTACTTC. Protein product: CASRTGTGWETQYF.

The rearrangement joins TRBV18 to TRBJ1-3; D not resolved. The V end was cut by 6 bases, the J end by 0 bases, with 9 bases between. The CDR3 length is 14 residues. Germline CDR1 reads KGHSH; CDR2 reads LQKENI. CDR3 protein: CASSQGGSGNTIYF. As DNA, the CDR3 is TGTGCCAGCTCTCAAGGCGGCTCTGGAAACACCATATATTTT.

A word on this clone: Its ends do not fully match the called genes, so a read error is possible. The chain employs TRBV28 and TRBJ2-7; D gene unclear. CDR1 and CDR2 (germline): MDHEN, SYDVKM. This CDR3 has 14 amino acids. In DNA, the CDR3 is TGTGCCGGCAGTTTAATCAGGAGAACCTACGAGCAGTACTTC. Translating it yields CAGSLIRRTYEQYF.

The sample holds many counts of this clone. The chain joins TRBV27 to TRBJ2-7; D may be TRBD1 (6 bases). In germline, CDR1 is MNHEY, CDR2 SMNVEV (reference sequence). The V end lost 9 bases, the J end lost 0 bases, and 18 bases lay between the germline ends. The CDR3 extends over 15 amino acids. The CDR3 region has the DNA TGTGCCAGTGAGAGACGGGACAAAACCTCCTACGAGCAGTACTTC. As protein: CASERRDKTSYEQYF.

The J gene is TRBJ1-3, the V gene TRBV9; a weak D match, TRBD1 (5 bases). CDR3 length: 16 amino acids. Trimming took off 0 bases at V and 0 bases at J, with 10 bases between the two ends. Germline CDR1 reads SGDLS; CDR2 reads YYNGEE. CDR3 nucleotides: TGTGCCAGCAGCGTAGAGGTGGGGGGCTCTGGAAACACCATATATTTT. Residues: CASSVEVGGSGNTIYF.

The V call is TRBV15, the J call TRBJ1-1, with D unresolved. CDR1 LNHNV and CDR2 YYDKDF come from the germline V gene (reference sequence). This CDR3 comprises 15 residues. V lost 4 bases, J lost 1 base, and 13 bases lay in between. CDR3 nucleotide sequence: TGTGCCACCAGCACTACGATCGACCAGAACACTGAAGCTTTCTTT. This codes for CATSTTIDQNTEAFF.

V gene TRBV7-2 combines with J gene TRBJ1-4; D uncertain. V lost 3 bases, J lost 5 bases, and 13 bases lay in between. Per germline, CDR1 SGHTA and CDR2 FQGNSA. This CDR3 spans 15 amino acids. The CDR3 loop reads CASSFPKGPNEKLFF. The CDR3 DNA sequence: TGTGCCAGCAGCTTTCCTAAGGGTCCAAATGAAAAACTGTTTTTT.

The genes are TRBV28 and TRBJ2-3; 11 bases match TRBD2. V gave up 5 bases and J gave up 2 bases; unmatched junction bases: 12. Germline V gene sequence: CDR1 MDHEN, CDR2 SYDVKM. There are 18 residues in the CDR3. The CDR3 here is CASSPIAGTSGHTDTQYF. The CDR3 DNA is TGTGCCAGCAGTCCTATAGCCGGGACTAGCGGACACACAGATACGCAGTATTTT.

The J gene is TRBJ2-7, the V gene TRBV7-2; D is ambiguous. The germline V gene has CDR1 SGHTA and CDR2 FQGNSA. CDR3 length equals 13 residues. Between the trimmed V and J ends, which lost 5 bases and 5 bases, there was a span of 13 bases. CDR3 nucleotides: TGTGCCAGCAGCCCAAGGAAGATCCACGAGCAGTACTTC. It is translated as CASSPRKIHEQYF. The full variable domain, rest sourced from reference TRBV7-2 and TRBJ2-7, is GAGVSQSPSNKVTEKGKDVELRCDPISGHTALYWYRQSLGQGLEFLIYFQGNSAPDKSGLPSDRFSAERTGGSVSTLTIQRTQQEDSAVYLCASSPRKIHEQYFGPGTRLTVT.

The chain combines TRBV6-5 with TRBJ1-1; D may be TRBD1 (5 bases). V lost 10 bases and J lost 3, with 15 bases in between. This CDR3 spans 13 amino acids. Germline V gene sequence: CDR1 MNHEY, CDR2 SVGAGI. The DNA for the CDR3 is TGTGCCACCAGACAGTCCCTAGACACTGAAGCTTTCTTT. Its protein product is CATRQSLDTEAFF.

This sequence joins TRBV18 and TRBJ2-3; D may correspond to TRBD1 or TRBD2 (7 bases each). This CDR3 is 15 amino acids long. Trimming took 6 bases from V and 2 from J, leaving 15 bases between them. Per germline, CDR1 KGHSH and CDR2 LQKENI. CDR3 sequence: CASSPQGGATDTQYF. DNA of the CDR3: TGTGCCAGCTCTCCTCAGGGGGGGGCCACAGATACGCAGTATTTT.

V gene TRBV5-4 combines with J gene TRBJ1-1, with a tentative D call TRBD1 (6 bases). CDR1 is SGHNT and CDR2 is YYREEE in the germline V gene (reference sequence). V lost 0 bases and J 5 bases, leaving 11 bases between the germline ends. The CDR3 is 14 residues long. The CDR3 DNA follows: TGTGCCAGCAGCTTGGGCAGGGGCTCGACTGAAGCTTTCTTT. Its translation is CASSLGRGSTEAFF.

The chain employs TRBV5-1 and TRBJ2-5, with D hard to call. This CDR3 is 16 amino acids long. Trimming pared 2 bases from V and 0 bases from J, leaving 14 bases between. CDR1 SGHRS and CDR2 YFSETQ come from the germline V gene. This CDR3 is CASSLDPSVYQETQYF. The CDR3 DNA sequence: TGCGCCAGCAGCTTAGACCCCTCTGTGTACCAAGAGACCCAGTACTTC. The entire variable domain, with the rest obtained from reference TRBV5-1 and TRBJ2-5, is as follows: KAGVTQTPRYLIKTRGQQVTLSCSPISGHRSVSWYQQTPGQGLQFLFEYFSETQRNKGNFPGRFSGRQFSNSRSEMNVSTLELGDSALYLCASSLDPSVYQETQYFGPGTRLLVL.

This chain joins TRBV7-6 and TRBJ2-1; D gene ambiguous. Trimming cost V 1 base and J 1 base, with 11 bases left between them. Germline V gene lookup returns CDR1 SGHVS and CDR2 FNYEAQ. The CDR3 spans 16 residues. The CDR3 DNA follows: TGTGCCAGCAGCTTAGTTTCTGGCGGTTCCTACAATGAGCAGTTCTTC. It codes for CASSLVSGGSYNEQFF.